A single sample gave rise to the 26 T cell receptor beta chains below, sequenced in a study of T cell repertoires in cytomegalovirus infection. Their antigens are not known. Using its own MiXCR run on the reads, TCRdb lists one record per CDR3 protein. This table holds a few hundred thousand distinct CDR3 sequences, roughly 25% found once. The specimen was cultured PBMCs, collected from culture after CMV antigen stimulation. These receptors all stem from a human donor in good health (CMV status not recorded). Some clones in this sample may be carry-over from other donors' samples.

A few counts support this clonotype. The CDR3 DNA is TGTGCCAGCAGTGGTATCCAGCCGGGACACTACTCCTACGAGCAGTACTTC. Its translation is CASSGIQPGHYSYEQYF. The chain joins TRBV25-1 to TRBJ2-7, with TRBD1 as a possible D gene (6 bases). CDR3 length equals 17 residues. Germline loops: CDR1 MGHDK, CDR2 SYGVNS. Trimming took off 4 bases at V and 0 bases at J, with 19 bases between the two ends.

The chain couples TRBV7-9 to TRBJ2-3; 7 nucleotides agree with TRBD2. This CDR3 spans 15 amino acids. J was trimmed by 5 bases and V by 0 bases; bases with no gene match: 5. Germline values: CDR1 SEHNR, CDR2 FQNEAQ (reference sequence). The CDR3 DNA follows: TGTGCCAGCAGCTTAGCGGGAGGGCCGATAGATACGCAGTATTTT. Its protein is CASSLAGGPIDTQYF.

V usage is TRBV19 and J usage is TRBJ2-6, with D perhaps TRBD2 (5 bases). Trimming stripped 3 bases from V and 3 bases from J, with 9 bases between. Germline lookup yields CDR1 LNHDA and CDR2 SQIVND (reference sequence). CDR3 length equals 15 residues. The CDR3 coding sequence is TGTGCCAGTAGTATCCGGGGTGTTGGGGCCAACGTCCTGACTTTC. The encoded protein is CASSIRGVGANVLTF.

J is TRBJ1-1 and V is TRBV20-1, with D maybe TRBD1 (6 bases). This CDR3 spans 13 amino acids. Trimming stripped 6 bases from V and 0 bases from J, with 11 bases between. Germline V lookup: CDR1 DFQATT, CDR2 SNEGSKA (reference sequence). CDR3 in amino acids: CSAPGQMNTEAFF. The CDR3 bases are TGCAGTGCCCCGGGACAAATGAACACTGAAGCTTTCTTT.

V and J are TRBV11-2 and TRBJ2-1; D uncertain. Germline-derived CDR1 and CDR2 are SGHAT and FQNNGV. Trimming shortened V by 9 bases and J by 7 bases, and 19 bases separated the two germline ends. The CDR3 covers 14 residues. Written as DNA, the CDR3 is TGTGCCAGTACAACGGGCCCAGTGAGGAATGAGCAGTTCTTC. Translation gives CASTTGPVRNEQFF. Filled out from reference TRBV11-2 and TRBJ2-1, the complete variable domain reads EAGVAQSPRYKIIEKRQSVAFWCNPISGHATLYWYQQILGQGPKLLIQFQNNGVVDDSQLPKDRFSAERLKGVDSTLKIQPAKLEDSAVYLCASTTGPVRNEQFFGPGTRLTVL.

This clonotype was seen repeatedly, ten times or more. V usage is TRBV7-4 and J usage is TRBJ2-5; D possibly corresponds to TRBD1 (6 bases). Germline loops: CDR1 SGHVT, CDR2 SQSDAQ. The CDR3 covers 13 residues. Trimming took 2 bases from V and 8 from J, leaving 12 bases between them. As DNA, the CDR3 is TGTGCCAGCAGCTTACAGGGGTCAGGAACCCAGTACTTC. It specifies CASSLQGSGTQYF.

The chain couples TRBV19 to TRBJ1-3; 7 bases are a match to TRBD1. The J segment lost 0 bases and the V segment lost 6 bases, leaving 8 bases of the junction unmatched. Germline V gives CDR1 LNHDA, CDR2 SQIVND (reference sequence). CDR3 length equals 16 residues. The DNA for the CDR3 is TGTGCCAGTAGAAGCGGGACAGTCTTCTCTGGAAACACCATATATTTT. Protein sequence: CASRSGTVFSGNTIYF. Full variable domain (outside the CDR3, taken from reference TRBV19 and TRBJ1-3): DGGITQSPKYLFRKEGQNVTLSCEQNLNHDAMYWYRQDPGQGLRLIYYSQIVNDFQKGDIAEGYSVSREKKESFPLTVTSAQKNPTAFYLCASRSGTVFSGNTIYFGEGSWLTVV.

The chain employs TRBV10-3 and TRBJ2-6; D assignment may be TRBD1 or TRBD2 (5 bases each). V shed 5 bases and J shed 0 bases, with 11 bases lying between them. The CDR3 has 16 residues. Looked up from germline, CDR1 is ENHRY and CDR2 is SYGVKD. CDR3 nucleotides: TGTGCCATCAGTCCCTTTGGGGGCTCTGGGGCCAACGTCCTGACTTTC. It codes for CAISPFGGSGANVLTF.

This clonotype was seen at least ten times. The rearrangement uses TRBV6-2 or TRBV6-3 and TRBJ1-1, with TRBD1 matching over 7 bases. The V and J ends lost 6 bases and 4 bases, in that order; junction bases with no gene match: 14. The CDR3 runs 16 residues. Per the germline V gene, CDR1 is MNHEY and CDR2 is SVGEGT. The DNA for the CDR3 is TGTGCCAGCAGAAAAAGAGCGACAGGGAGTGGCACTGAAGCTTTCTTT. Its protein product is CASRKRATGSGTEAFF.

The CDR3 DNA sequence: TGTGCCAGCAGCTCCTCCGGGAGGACCTACGAGCAGTACTTC. This translates into CASSSSGRTYEQYF. This chain uses TRBV7-9 with TRBJ2-7; the match to TRBD2 covers 7 bases. This CDR3 contains 14 residues. Trimming took 4 bases from V and 2 from J; bases not matched to a gene: 5. Germline CDR1 and CDR2: SEHNR and FQNEAQ (reference sequence).

This sequence joins TRBV24-1 and TRBJ2-1; TRBD1 is a possible D gene (6 bases). The CDR3 length is 18 residues. Germline V gene sequence: CDR1 KGHDR, CDR2 SFDVKD. Deletions cut 5 bases from V and 2 bases from J, with 21 bases between. CDR3 sequence (DNA): TGTGCCACCAGTGCCCCAACATTCAGGGGTACCACCTACAATGAGCAGTTCTTC. Translation: CATSAPTFRGTTYNEQFF.

The chain is built from TRBV29-1 and TRBJ2-2; possible D gene TRBD1, 5 bases. The CDR3 totals 13 residues. Per the germline V gene, CDR1 is SQVTM and CDR2 is ANQGSEA. V was cut by 6 bases and J by 7 bases, with 15 bases left in between. This CDR3 is CSVLKQDIGELFF. DNA for the CDR3: TGCAGCGTCTTAAAACAGGATATCGGGGAGCTGTTTTTT.

This clonotype showed up just a few times. The CDR3 protein is CASSYSIGNTQYF. The CDR3 bases are TGTGCCAGCAGTTACTCGATTGGAAATACGCAGTATTTT. The V and J genes are TRBV6-5 and TRBJ2-3; D unclear. The ends were cut back, 0 bases at V and 7 bases at J, with 8 bases in the middle. This CDR3 is built from 13 residues. In germline, CDR1 is MNHEY, CDR2 SVGAGI.

The CDR3 is CASSLRGSRRDNEQFF. In DNA form, the CDR3 reads TGTGCCAGCAGCCTAAGGGGCTCCCGCAGGGATAATGAGCAGTTCTTC. The chain uses TRBV12-3 or TRBV12-4 and TRBJ2-1, with D possibly being TRBD1 (5 bases). V was shortened by 6 bases and J by 7 bases, with 22 bases between the two germline ends. This CDR3 contains 16 residues.

The J gene is TRBJ1-5, the V gene TRBV27, with D possibly TRBD1 on 6 matching bases. Germline CDR1 MNHEY, CDR2 SMNVEV (reference sequence). This CDR3 has 15 residues. V dropped 5 bases and J dropped 6 bases, with 17 bases sitting between them. The CDR3: CASSNRVGSGQPQHF. CDR3 coding DNA: TGTGCCAGCAGTAACAGGGTAGGGAGTGGTCAGCCCCAGCATTTT.

The chain couples TRBV7-9 to TRBJ2-7; D uncertain. V lost 3 bases and J 2 bases, leaving 17 bases between the germline ends. This CDR3 is 16 amino acids long. Germline V CDR1 and CDR2: SEHNR, FQNEAQ (reference sequence). The CDR3: CASSLRLQVDPYEQYV. CDR3 coding DNA: TGTGCCAGCAGCTTGAGGCTCCAAGTTGATCCCTACGAGCAGTACGTC.

The V call is TRBV14, the J call TRBJ2-1, with TRBD2 matching 10 bases. The ends lost 3 bases at V and 0 bases at J; junction bases unmatched: 8. Germline loops: CDR1 SGHDN, CDR2 FVKESK. There are 18 residues in the CDR3. This CDR3 reads CASSHGGTSVYSYNEQFF. The CDR3 nucleotides read TGTGCCAGCAGCCATGGGGGGACTAGCGTTTACTCCTACAATGAGCAGTTCTTC.

The CDR3 is CASSFGATRGDTQYF. The CDR3 DNA follows: TGTGCCAGCAGCTTCGGAGCGACCCGAGGAGATACGCAGTATTTT. The rearrangement uses TRBV7-9 and TRBJ2-3; D gene unclear. The CDR3 is made up of 15 amino acids. V gave up 3 bases and J gave up 5 bases, with 15 bases separating them. Per germline, CDR1 SEHNR and CDR2 FQNEAQ (reference sequence).

This clonotype has only a few counts. The chain has TRBV5-4 and TRBJ2-6, with D unresolved. Germline lookup yields CDR1 SGHNT and CDR2 YYREEE (reference sequence). V was trimmed by 3 bases and J by 1 base, leaving 11 bases between them. The CDR3 is 16 residues long. In DNA, the CDR3 is TGTGCCAGCAGCTCCCCTAGTAGATCTGGGGCCAACGTCCTGACTTTC. Amino acids: CASSSPSRSGANVLTF. The full variable domain, in which reference TRBV5-4 and TRBJ2-6 provide the parts outside the CDR3, is ETGVTQSPTHLIKTRGQQVTLRCSSQSGHNTVSWYQQALGQGPQFIFQYYREEENGRGNFPPRFSGLQFPNYSSELNVNALELDDSALYLCASSSPSRSGANVLTFGAGSRLTVL.

This clonotype was seen a few times. The chain is built from TRBV27 and TRBJ1-6, with TRBD1 identical over 9 bases. Germline V CDR1 and CDR2: MNHEY, SMNVEV (reference sequence). The CDR3 sequence is 14 residues long. With V trimmed by 5 bases and J by 7 bases, 3 bases remained unmatched. The CDR3 DNA reads as TGTGCCAGCAGTCCGGACAGGGGAAATTCACCCCTCCACTTT. The encoded protein is CASSPDRGNSPLHF.

The sample holds one count of this clonotype. V usage is TRBV4-1 and J usage is TRBJ1-1; D not resolved. CDR3 length: 14 amino acids. Between the trimmed V and J ends, which lost 0 bases and 7 bases, there was a span of 12 bases. Germline CDR1 and CDR2: MGHRA and YSYEKL. The CDR3 loop reads CASSQDRRQFEAFF. The DNA for the CDR3 is TGCGCCAGCAGCCAAGACCGGAGGCAGTTTGAAGCTTTCTTT.

At least ten counts were recorded for this clonotype. CDR3 loop: CASSLGLGSDTQYF. The CDR3 DNA sequence: TGTGCCAGCAGCTTGGGACTTGGTTCAGATACGCAGTATTTT. The chain combines TRBV7-3 with TRBJ2-3, with a weak D call TRBD2 (6 bases). The CDR3 contains 14 residues. Looked up from germline, CDR1 is SGHTA and CDR2 is FQGTGA. Trimming pared 3 bases from V and 4 bases from J, leaving 11 bases between.

J is TRBJ1-1 and V is TRBV5-6, with a possible D match to TRBD1 (6 bases). Germline CDR1 is SGHDT and CDR2 is YYEEEE. V shed 3 bases and J shed 6 bases, with 18 bases lying between them. The CDR3 is made up of 15 amino acids. DNA of the CDR3: TGTGCCAGCAGCTCGAGGGGGGGACCGAAGGCTGAAGCTTTCTTT. Amino acids: CASSSRGGPKAEAFF.

A few counts support this clonotype. J is TRBJ1-1 and V is TRBV19, with TRBD1 as a possible D gene (6 bases). This CDR3 is 15 amino acids long. Trimming took 8 bases from V and 1 from J, leaving 17 bases between them. Germline V gives CDR1 LNHDA, CDR2 SQIVND (reference sequence). The CDR3 reads CASRVRTARNTEAFF. The CDR3 DNA reads TGTGCCAGTCGGGTTCGGACAGCCCGGAACACTGAAGCTTTCTTT.

In this sample, this clonotype turned up many times. V gene TRBV20-1 combines with J gene TRBJ2-7; D is unclear. Looked up from germline, CDR1 is DFQATT and CDR2 is SNEGSKA (reference sequence). This CDR3 contains 15 residues. V lost 5 bases and J 3 bases, leaving 20 bases between the germline ends. The CDR3 reads CSAGDGRRVYYEQYV. The CDR3 bases are TGCAGTGCTGGTGACGGACGACGGGTGTACTACGAGCAGTACGTC.

This clonotype was counted a few times. The CDR3 DNA follows: TGTGCCAGCAGTTCCCCGTTCCGGGGGGCGAGCTTCTACAATGAGCAGTTCTTC. It translates to CASSSPFRGASFYNEQFF. This rearrangement joins TRBV28 to TRBJ2-1, with D possibly being TRBD2 (7 bases). Germline CDR1 MDHEN, CDR2 SYDVKM. Deletions cut 4 bases from V and 3 bases from J, with 22 bases between. CDR3 size: 18 residues.